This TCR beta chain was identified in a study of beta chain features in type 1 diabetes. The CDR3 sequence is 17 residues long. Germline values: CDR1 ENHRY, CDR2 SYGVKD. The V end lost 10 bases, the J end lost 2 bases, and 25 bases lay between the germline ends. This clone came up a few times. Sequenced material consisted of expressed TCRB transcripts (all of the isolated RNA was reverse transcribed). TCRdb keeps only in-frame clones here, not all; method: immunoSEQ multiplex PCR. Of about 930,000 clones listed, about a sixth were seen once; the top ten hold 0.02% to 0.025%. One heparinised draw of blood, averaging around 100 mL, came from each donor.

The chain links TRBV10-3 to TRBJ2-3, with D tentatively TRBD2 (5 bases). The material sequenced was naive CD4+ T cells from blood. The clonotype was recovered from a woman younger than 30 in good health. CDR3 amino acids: CATSPRESGLSTDTQYF. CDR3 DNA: TGTGCCACCTCCCCCCGGGAAAGCGGACTTTCCACAGATACGCAGTATTTT.